This T cell receptor (beta chain) is from a study of CD8+CD57+ T cells in acquired aplastic anemia. Study background: Yields of DNA that came from sorted CD4+ and CD8+ cells averaged roughly 3 ug. Study results and caveats: Statistical testing detected no significant gap in CD8+ Simpson's diversity between patients and controls. Patients and controls shared twenty-nine CD8+ CDR3 sequences.

This clonotype has a single count. Its antigen is still unknown. Trimming took 7 bases from V and 1 from J, leaving 15 bases between them. The CDR3 contains 14 residues. Germline V gene lookup returns CDR1 SQVTM and CDR2 ANQGSEA. Patients chosen for sequencing had shown CD8+CD57+ cell expansion by flow cytometry. Patients were untreated when blood was sampled. Genomic DNA was employed as the template in profiling TCR beta VDJ and CDR3. Each CDR3 protein is one row after TCRdb ran MiXCR on the reads. The sample holds roughly 150,000 distinct CDR3 sequences; 40% to 55% are singletons and the top ten take approximately 2.8%.

The origin of this receptor is a human donor with aplastic anemia. The sequencing sample was made of sorted CD4+, CD8+, or CD8+CD57+ T cells (not recorded which) from PBMCs. The chain has TRBV29-1 and TRBJ2-3, with TRBD2 as a possible D gene (5 bases). CDR3 sequence: CSGTPGSGTDTQYF. The CDR3 nucleotides are TGCAGCGGAACACCGGGATCTGGCACAGATACGCAGTATTTT.